The present TCR beta chain was sequenced within a study of cytomegalovirus exposure and HLA in healthy donors. To note about this clone: The antigen remains unidentified.

V lost 5 bases, J lost 4 bases, and 13 bases stayed unmatched. This CDR3 contains 16 residues. The germline V gene has CDR1 MDHEN and CDR2 SYDVKM. The PCR was carried out with 60 Vbeta primers and 13 Jbeta primers. The method was immunoSEQ multiplex PCR; TCRdb's version includes in-frame clones alone and lacks a portion of them. The sample contains approximately 170,000 clones, around 68% of which appear only once. Study-wide results and caveats: TCR beta sequences reportedly predicted most subjects' HLA-A and HLA-B alleles accurately. According to a later analysis, most TCR beta chains associated with CMV appeared HLA-restricted.

Healthy bone marrow donors formed the donor group. The rearrangement uses TRBV28 and TRBJ1-2, with TRBD1 matching over 7 bases. This TCR came from a man between 45 and 60 years old in good health and CMV-seronegative. The sample comprised PBMCs. CDR3 DNA: TGTGCCAGCAGTCAACCTTTAGGGACAGCCCTCTATGGCTACACCTTC. This translates into CASSQPLGTALYGYTF.